These T cell receptor beta chains were read from a single sample in a study of Graves' ophthalmopathy and Graves' hyperthyroidism. TCRdb reanalysed the multiplex PCR reads using MiXCR and keeps one entry per CDR3 protein. The sample lists more than 300,000 distinct CDR3 sequences, approximately 15% occurring once. The specimen sequenced was peripheral blood. The origin of the receptors is a woman aged 18-35 years with stable Graves' hyperthyroidism. CDR3s include the opening cysteine and the closing phenylalanine or tryptophan. A D gene is named only where the DNA matches it firmly. A clone size is listed for some rows: how often the clone was seen (once, few, many), or a class if it is expanded.

>many|TRBJ1-2|TRBD1|TRBV12-3/TRBV12-4
TGTGCCAGCAGCCTATGGACAGGGACCTTTAATGGCTACACCTTC
CASSLWTGTFNGYTF
>many|TRBJ2-3|TRBD2|TRBV20-1
TGCAGTGCTGGACTAGTTAAGACAGATACGCAGTATTTT
CSAGLVKTDTQYF
>many|TRBJ1-6|.|TRBV20-1
TGCAGTGCTAGAGATTGGGGGGGGGATTCACCCCTCCACTTT
CSARDWGGDSPLHF
>many|TRBJ1-3|.|TRBV15
TGTGCCACCAGCAGAGTATCAGGGCCCGCACACTCTGGAAACACCATATATTTT
CATSRVSGPAHSGNTIYF
>many|TRBJ2-7|.|TRBV11-2
TGTGCCAGCAGCTTAACCGCGCCGGGGGAGCAGTACTTC
CASSLTAPGEQYF
>many|TRBJ2-3|.|TRBV2
TGTGCCAGCAGTGACCCTTGGAGGAGGAAGCCCACAGATACGCAGTATTTT
CASSDPWRRKPTDTQYF
>many|TRBJ1-5|.|TRBV12-3/TRBV12-4
TGTGCCAGCAGTTCGGAGGGGTTCGAGGATAGCAATCAGCCCCAGCATTTT
CASSSEGFEDSNQPQHF
>many|TRBJ1-1|TRBD1|TRBV19
TGTGCCAGTAATACAGGGGTGGGTACTGAAGCTTTCTTT
CASNTGVGTEAFF
>few|TRBJ1-5|.|TRBV6-1
TGTGCCAGCAGGGAATACGGGGGAATGGGCAATCAGCCTCAGCATTTT
CASREYGGMGNQPQHF
>many|TRBJ1-2|.|TRBV29-1
TGCAGCGTTGGTGCCCTACTTACCCCTAACTATGGCTACACCTTC
CSVGALLTPNYGYTF
>many|TRBJ2-7|.|TRBV7-9
TGTGCCAGCAGCCTAGCCCCCCAGGGGGGGTACGAGCAGTACTTC
CASSLAPQGGYEQYF
>many|TRBJ1-2|.|TRBV5-1
TGCGCCAGCAGCCCAGACAGGCCACTGACCTATGGCTACACCTTC
CASSPDRPLTYGYTF
>few|TRBJ2-5|.|TRBV5-1
TGCGCCAGCAGCCCCGGGACCTTCATGAGAGAGACCCAGTACTTC
CASSPGTFMRETQYF
>many|TRBJ2-7|TRBD2|TRBV2
TGTGCCAGCAGTGCCTCACTAGCGGGGGGGAGCTACGAGCAGTACTTC
CASSASLAGGSYEQYF
>many|TRBJ1-5|TRBD1|TRBV29-1
TGCAGCGTCACGACAGGGTACAGCAATCAGCCCCAGCATTTT
CSVTTGYSNQPQHF
>many|TRBJ1-5|.|TRBV6-1
TGTGCCAGCAGATCGAGCCAGCCCCAGCATTTT
CASRSSQPQHF
>many|TRBJ1-5|.|TRBV20-1
TGCAGTGCTAGAGTGCCGAAGGGCAATCAGCCCCAGCATTTT
CSARVPKGNQPQHF
>many|TRBJ1-3|.|TRBV12-3/TRBV12-4
TGTGCCAGCAGTTTTAGGGTAAACTCTGGAAACACCATATATTTT
CASSFRVNSGNTIYF
>many|TRBJ2-5|.|TRBV20-1
TGCAGTGGCTCGGACAGCCAAGAGACCCAGTACTTC
CSGSDSQETQYF
>many|TRBJ2-5|.|TRBV29-1
TGCAGCGTTGAAGCCCGGGTAGGGGAGACCCAGTACTTC
CSVEARVGETQYF
>few|TRBJ1-1|.|TRBV3-1
TGTGCCAGCAGCCTAAATTTTGGCGCTGAAGCTTTCTTT
CASSLNFGAEAFF
>many|TRBJ2-2|.|TRBV6-5
TGTGCCAGCAGACTCTTCGGGCGGTCCGTCCTATCCAACACCGGGGAGCTGTTTTTT
CASRLFGRSVLSNTGELFF
>many|TRBJ1-2|.|TRBV6-5
TGTGCCAGCAGTTACGACAGGTTAAGTGGCTACACCTTC
CASSYDRLSGYTF
>many|TRBJ2-5|.|TRBV19
TGCCGAGAAGGTATCGGGACACCTCACGGTGGGGAGACCCAGTACTTC
CREGIGTPHGGETQYF
>many|TRBJ2-2|.|TRBV19
TGTGCCAGTAGAAGTGGAACGGGACTCGGGGAGCTGTTTTTT
CASRSGTGLGELFF
>many|TRBJ1-2|.|TRBV6-5
TGTGCCAGCAGTACCGGGCCCTTGACTCCACCCGGCTACACCTTC
CASSTGPLTPPGYTF
>many|TRBJ1-3|.|TRBV13
TGTGCCAGCAGCTTAAGGACCTCTGGAAACACCATATATTTT
CASSLRTSGNTIYF
>many|TRBJ2-4|TRBD2|TRBV27
TGTGCCAGCGTGGGGGGGGCCAAAAACATTCAGTACTTC
CASVGGAKNIQYF
>many|TRBJ1-2|TRBD1|TRBV5-1
TGCGCCAGCAGCTACGGACAGGGGGACTATGGCTACACCTTC
CASSYGQGDYGYTF
>many|TRBJ1-1|.|TRBV19
TGTGCCAGTAGTATAGTTGGGGGGTCGGGGACTGAAGCTTTCTTT
CASSIVGGSGTEAFF
>.|TRBJ1-5|.|TRBV5-1
TGCGCCAGCAGCTTGGCGGGTGGTCAGCCCCAGCAGTTT
CASSLAGGQPQQF